Listed below are T cell receptor beta chains from one sample, sequenced in a study of identifying expanded T cells in peripheral blood. Profiling relied on immunoSEQ multiplex PCR, and the TCRdb table lists in-frame clones only, not all of them. The profile shows over 65,000 clones, about 90% of them singletons. Material: blood. Receptor source: a person aged 18 to 70 in good health. Both conserved end residues are part of each CDR3. Each record gives: clone size, D gene, J gene, V gene, CDR3 protein, CDR3 DNA. The D gene is left open where the match is weak. Not all rows give a size; the values are once, few, many and, for expanded clones, a class.

>-|TRBD1|TRBJ2-6|TRBV13
CASSLTQGAPPGANVLTF
TGTGCCAGCAGCCTAACACAGGGGGCGCCCCCTGGGGCCAACGTCCTGACTTTC
>-|TRBD1|TRBJ2-5|TRBV30
CAWSGQGETQYF
TGTGCCTGGAGTGGACAGGGAGAGACCCAGTACTTC
>-|TRBD2|TRBJ2-7|TRBV4-3
CASSQDPGLAGLEQYF
TGCGCCAGCAGCCAAGATCCGGGACTAGCGGGGCTCGAGCAGTACTTC
>-|-|TRBJ1-3|TRBV2
CASSVSGLSGNTIYF
TGTGCCAGCAGTGTCTCCGGACTCTCTGGAAACACCATATATTTT
>-|-|TRBJ2-2|TRBV25-1
CASSPRVASNTGELFF
TGTGCCAGCAGCCCCCGGGTAGCGTCAAACACCGGGGAGCTGTTTTTT
>-|TRBD2|TRBJ2-5|TRBV19
CASSNRRLAGGHGFQETQYF
TGTGCCAGTAGTAACCGTAGACTAGCGGGAGGCCACGGGTTCCAAGAGACCCAGTACTTC
>-|-|TRBJ1-1|TRBV2
CASSGRRVNTEAFF
TGTGCCAGCAGCGGGCGCAGGGTGAACACTGAAGCTTTCTTT
>-|-|TRBJ2-4|TRBV7-2
CASSRPSVLAKNIQYF
TGTGCCAGCAGCCGCCCCTCCGTCCTAGCCAAAAACATTCAGTACTTC
>-|-|TRBJ1-5|TRBV7-9
CASSFAGTDNQPQHF
TGTGCCAGCAGCTTCGCTGGGACGGACAATCAGCCCCAGCATTTT
>few|-|TRBJ1-5|TRBV7-9
CASSSTEYSNQPQHF
TGTGCCAGCAGCTCCACTGAATATAGCAATCAGCCCCAGCATTTT
>-|-|TRBJ1-1|TRBV28
CASSFTEAFF
TGTGCCAGCAGTTTCACTGAAGCTTTCTTT
>few|-|TRBJ2-7|TRBV5-4
CASSGPDSSYEQYF
TGTGCCAGCAGCGGACCGGACAGCTCCTACGAGCAGTACTTC
>-|TRBD2|TRBJ2-3|TRBV7-9
CASSLKIAAGGTDTQYF
TGTGCCAGCAGCTTAAAGATTGCGGCGGGAGGGACAGATACGCAGTATTTT
>-|-|TRBJ2-7|TRBV11-2
CASSLLVGTYEQYF
TGTGCCAGCAGCTTACTGGTCGGTACCTACGAGCAGTACTTC
>-|TRBD2|TRBJ2-5|TRBV29-1
CSVVVPGLAGGPLETQYF
TGCAGCGTTGTGGTCCCGGGGCTAGCGGGGGGCCCTCTTGAGACCCAGTACTTC
>-|-|TRBJ2-6|TRBV7-6
CASSLFGDSGANVLTF
TGTGCCAGCAGCTTATTCGGGGACTCTGGGGCCAACGTCCTGACTTTC
>-|-|TRBJ1-2|TRBV20-1
CSAHEGGYTF
TGCAGTGCCCATGAAGGTGGCTACACCTTC
>-|-|TRBJ1-1|TRBV9
CASSVGAGDTEAFF
TGTGCCAGCAGCGTAGGGGCAGGGGACACTGAAGCTTTCTTT